Sequencing of this TCR beta chain was carried out in a study of T-cell memory formation after mild COVID-19. As for the study in general: Largely donor-specific sequence clusters came from a couple of donors.

TCRdb processed the 5' RACE reads anew with MiXCR; each CDR3 protein has one entry. The data hold around 140,000 distinct CDR3 sequences, with around 25% observed a single time. There are 17 residues in the CDR3. Germline V gene sequence: CDR1 MDHEN, CDR2 SYDVKM. V was pared by 2 bases and J by 3 bases, with 18 bases between. This TCR came from an adult woman who had mild COVID-19 (a few samples of this study predate the infection). Cell type and time point are not known. The specimen sequenced was PBMCs or a T cell subset sorted from them (not recorded which). The chain joins TRBV28 to TRBJ2-3; D remains unclear. The CDR3 sequence: CASSLISRSDITDTQYF. The CDR3, as DNA: TGTGCCAGCAGTTTAATTTCTCGCTCCGACATTACAGATACGCAGTATTTT.